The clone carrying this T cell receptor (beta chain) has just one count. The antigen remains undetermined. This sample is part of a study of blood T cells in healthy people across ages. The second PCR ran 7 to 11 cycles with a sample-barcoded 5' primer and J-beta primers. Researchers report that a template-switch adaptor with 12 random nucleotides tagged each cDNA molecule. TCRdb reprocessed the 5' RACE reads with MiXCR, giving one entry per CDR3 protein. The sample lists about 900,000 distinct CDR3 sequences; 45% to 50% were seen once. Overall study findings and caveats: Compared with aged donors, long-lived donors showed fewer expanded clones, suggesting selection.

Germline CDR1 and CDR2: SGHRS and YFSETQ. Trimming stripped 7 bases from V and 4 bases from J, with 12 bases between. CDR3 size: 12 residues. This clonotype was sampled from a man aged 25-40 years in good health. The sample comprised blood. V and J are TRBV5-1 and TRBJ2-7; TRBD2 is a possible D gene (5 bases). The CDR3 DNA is TGCGCCAGCGCCAAATCGGGATACGAGCAGTACTTC. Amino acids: CASAKSGYEQYF.